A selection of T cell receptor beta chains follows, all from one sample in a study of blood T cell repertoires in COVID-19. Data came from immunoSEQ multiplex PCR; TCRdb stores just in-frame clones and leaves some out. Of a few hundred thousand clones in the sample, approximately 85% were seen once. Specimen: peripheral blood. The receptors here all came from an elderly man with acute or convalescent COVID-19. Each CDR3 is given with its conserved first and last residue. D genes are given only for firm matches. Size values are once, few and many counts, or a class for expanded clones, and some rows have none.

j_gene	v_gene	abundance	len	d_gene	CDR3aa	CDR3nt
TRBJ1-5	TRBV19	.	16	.	CASSSRWTLSNQPQHF	TGTGCCAGTAGTTCCCGATGGACACTTAGCAATCAGCCCCAGCATTTT
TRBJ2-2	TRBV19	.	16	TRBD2	CASSTGGSGRVGELFF	TGTGCCAGTAGCACGGGGGGTAGCGGGAGGGTCGGGGAGCTGTTTTTT
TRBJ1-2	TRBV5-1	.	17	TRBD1	CASSSLHGTGTSYGYTF	TGCGCCAGCAGCTCCCTTCACGGGACAGGGACAAGCTATGGCTACACCTTC
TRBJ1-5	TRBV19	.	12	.	CASSGPLQPQHF	TGTGCCAGTAGTGGCCCCCTTCAGCCCCAGCATTTT
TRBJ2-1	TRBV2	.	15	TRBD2	CASRPTSGVDNEQFF	TGTGCCAGCAGGCCCACTAGCGGAGTAGACAATGAGCAGTTCTTC
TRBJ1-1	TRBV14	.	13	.	CASSHLYGDEAFF	TGTGCCAGCAGCCATCTTTACGGGGATGAAGCTTTCTTT
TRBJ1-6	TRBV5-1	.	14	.	CASSLGHNNSPLHF	TGCGCCAGCAGCTTGGGACACAATAATTCACCCCTCCACTTT
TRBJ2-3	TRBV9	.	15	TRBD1	CASSVGTGNSDTQYF	TGTGCCAGCAGCGTGGGGACAGGGAATTCAGATACGCAGTATTTT
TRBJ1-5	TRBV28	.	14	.	CASIHRAWDQPQHF	TGTGCCAGCATACACAGGGCTTGGGATCAGCCCCAGCATTTT
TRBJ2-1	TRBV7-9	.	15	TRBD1	CASSLWDRVYNEQFF	TGTGCCAGCAGCTTATGGGACAGAGTGTACAATGAGCAGTTCTTC
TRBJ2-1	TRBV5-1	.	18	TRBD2	CASSSTGTSGRYKDEQFF	TGCGCCAGCAGCTCTACAGGGACTAGCGGGAGATATAAGGATGAGCAGTTCTTC
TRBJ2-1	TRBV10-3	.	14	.	CAISDPNQATEQFF	TGTGCCATCAGTGATCCGAATCAGGCAACTGAGCAGTTCTTC
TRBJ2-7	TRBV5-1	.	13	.	CASSGDNSYEQYF	TGCGCCAGCAGCGGGGACAACTCCTACGAGCAGTACTTC
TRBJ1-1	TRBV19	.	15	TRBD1	CASIDRGAKGTEAFF	TGTGCCAGTATCGACAGGGGGGCCAAAGGCACTGAAGCTTTCTTT
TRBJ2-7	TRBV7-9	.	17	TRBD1	CASSSGVLTGSSYEQYF	TGTGCCAGCAGCTCGGGCGTTCTGACAGGGAGCTCCTACGAGCAGTACTTC
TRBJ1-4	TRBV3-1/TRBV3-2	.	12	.	CASTPGNEKLFF	TGTGCCAGCACCCCGGGTAATGAAAAACTGTTTTTT
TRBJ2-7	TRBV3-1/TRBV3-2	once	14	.	CASSQEGAAWEQYF	TGTGCCAGCAGCCAAGAAGGGGCAGCCTGGGAGCAGTACTTC
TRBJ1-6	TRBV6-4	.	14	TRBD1	CASSYTDRLSPLHF	TGTGCCAGCAGTTACACGGACAGGCTTTCACCCCTCCACTTT
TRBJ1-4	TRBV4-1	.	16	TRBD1	CASSSPGQAVGEKLFF	TGCGCCAGCAGCTCCCCTGGACAGGCCGTTGGTGAAAAACTGTTTTTT
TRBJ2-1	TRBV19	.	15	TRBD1	CASSVTGSSYNEQFF	TGTGCCAGTAGTGTGACAGGGAGCTCCTACAATGAGCAGTTCTTC
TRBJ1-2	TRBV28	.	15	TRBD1	CASSHGTGVVDGYTF	TGTGCCAGCAGTCACGGGACAGGGGTTGTGGATGGCTACACCTTC
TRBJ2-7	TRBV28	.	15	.	CASTKRGRGTYEQYF	TGTGCCAGCACAAAACGGGGCAGGGGAACCTACGAGCAGTACTTC
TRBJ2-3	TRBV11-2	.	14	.	CASSFTGARERVYF	TGTGCCAGCAGCTTCACCGGCGCCCGGGAGAGGGTTTATTTT
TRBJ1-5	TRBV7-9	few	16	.	CASSLEGGPYNQPQHF	TGTGCCAGCAGCTTAGAGGGAGGGCCGTACAATCAGCCCCAGCATTTT